What follows are 20 T cell receptor beta chains derived from one specimen sequenced in a study of blood T cells in healthy people across ages. Next came a second PCR, run for about 6 to 12 cycles, which used a sample-barcoded 5' primer along with a J-beta primer mix. TCRdb reprocessed the 5' RACE reads via MiXCR and lists one record per CDR3 protein. The table includes about 810,000 distinct CDR3 sequences, around 36% detected once. The sequenced sample was blood. The receptors come from a man aged 18 to 35 in good health.

The rearrangement uses TRBV12-3 or TRBV12-4 and TRBJ1-5, with 12 positions matching TRBD1. Trimming at V came to 7 bases and at J to 3 bases, leaving 4 bases not matched to a gene. The CDR3 is 15 amino acids. The DNA for the CDR3 is TGTGCCAGCATGGGGACAGGGGGCTTCAATCAGCCCCAGCATTTT. Translation: CASMGTGGFNQPQHF.

Comment on this clonotype: One base away lies a much larger clone, so this may be a sequencing read error. The chain employs TRBV20-1 and TRBJ2-5, with TRBD2 matching 13 bases. The J call is in doubt because the DNA end fits TRBJ2-1 better. Per the germline V gene, CDR1 is DFQATT and CDR2 is SNEGSKA (reference sequence). The CDR3 runs to 14 residues. In DNA form, the CDR3 reads TGCAGTGCCCCACTAGCGGGGGGGCGAGAGACCCAGTTCTTC. Translated: CSAPLAGGRETQFF.

At least ten counts were recorded for this clonotype. The gene calls are TRBV12-3 or TRBV12-4 and TRBJ2-3, with TRBD2 identical over 9 bases. The CDR3 consists of 15 residues. Trimming took 4 bases from V and 6 from J; bases not matched to a gene: 8. CDR3 sequence (DNA): TGTGCCAGCAGTTCCGCCGGGACTAGCTCTGATACGCAGTATTTT. Amino acids: CASSSAGTSSDTQYF.

This clonotype was detected only a few times. The DNA for the CDR3 is TGTGCCAGCAGACTAGTGGCGTACACTGAAGCTTTCTTT. It encodes CASRLVAYTEAFF. V and J are TRBV12-3 or TRBV12-4 and TRBJ1-1; D gene unclear. The CDR3 covers 13 residues. The germline V and J ends were trimmed by 6 bases and 3 bases, with 11 bases remaining between them.

This clonotype was counted a few times. This chain links TRBV15 with TRBJ2-5; D is unclear. Germline V gene sequence: CDR1 LNHNV, CDR2 YYDKDF (reference sequence). This CDR3 has 16 residues. The V end was cut by 0 bases, the J end by 0 bases, with 11 bases between. The CDR3 sequence: CATSRDPRLYQETQYF. DNA for the CDR3: TGTGCCACCAGCAGAGATCCGAGACTCTACCAAGAGACCCAGTACTTC.

This rearrangement joins TRBV29-1 to TRBJ2-4, with D maybe TRBD2 (6 bases). Germline CDR1 is SQVTM and CDR2 is ANQGSEA. Trimming left V 7 bases short and J 0 bases short, with 7 bases between. This CDR3 is built from 12 residues. The chain's CDR3 is CSGGLAKNIQYF. The CDR3 DNA reads TGCAGCGGGGGACTAGCCAAAAACATTCAGTACTTC.

J is TRBJ1-6 and V is TRBV12-3 or TRBV12-4; 8 positions match TRBD1. The CDR3 is made up of 14 amino acids. V was clipped by 3 bases and J by 10 bases; unmatched bases: 5. Here the CDR3 DNA reads TGTGCCAGCAGTTTCGACAGGGGTCGATCACCCCTCCACTTT. Encoded protein: CASSFDRGRSPLHF.

The table lists this clonotype with a few counts. The genes are TRBV29-1 and TRBJ2-1, with D uncertain. The CDR3 contains 15 residues. Germline values: CDR1 SQVTM, CDR2 ANQGSEA. The V end lost 0 bases, the J end lost 6 bases, and 15 bases lay between the germline ends. This CDR3 reads CSVEDRWVKGNEQFF. The CDR3 DNA follows: TGCAGCGTTGAAGATCGCTGGGTTAAGGGCAATGAGCAGTTCTTC.

V is TRBV5-1 and J is TRBJ1-5, with a tentative D call TRBD1 (5 bases). V was trimmed by 1 base and J by 7 bases, leaving 12 bases between them. The CDR3 extends over 14 amino acids. Germline CDR1 SGHRS, CDR2 YFSETQ. CDR3 nucleotide sequence: TGCGCCAGCAGCTTGTTGCAGGGTCAACAGCCCCAGCATTTT. This gives the protein CASSLLQGQQPQHF.

J is TRBJ1-2 and V is TRBV9; TRBD1 matches 12 bases. Germline V lookup: CDR1 SGDLS, CDR2 YYNGEE. The CDR3 is 17 amino acids. The V segment lost 3 bases and the J segment 4 bases; nucleotides outside the gene matches: 10. The CDR3 nucleotides are TGTGCCAGCAGCGACCGGGACAGGGGGCAAGTAGGCTATGGCTACACCTTC. The encoded protein is CASSDRDRGQVGYGYTF.

Turning to this clonotype: A much larger clonotype is one base distant, so this may be a read error. The chain is built from TRBV20-1 and TRBJ2-1, with no clear D. The ends were cut back, 5 bases at V and 10 bases at J, with 24 bases in the middle. CDR1 and CDR2 (germline): DFQATT, SNEGSKA (reference sequence). The CDR3 length is 15 residues. The CDR3 is CSAAGWAGYYYEQFF. The CDR3 bases are TGCAGTGCTGCCGGGTGGGCTGGATATTACTACGAGCAGTTCTTC.

In this sample, this clonotype turned up a few times. This chain joins TRBV7-2 and TRBJ2-3; 8 bases are shared with TRBD2. Germline lookup yields CDR1 SGHTA and CDR2 FQGNSA. The CDR3 loop spans 14 amino acids. Germline trimming cut 5 bases from V and 2 bases from J; bases unmatched to any gene: 3. Here the CDR3 reads CASSISGATDTQYF. The CDR3 DNA reads TGTGCCAGCAGCATTAGCGGGGCCACAGATACGCAGTATTTT.

V is TRBV4-3 and J is TRBJ1-2; the D is unclear. Germline-derived CDR1 and CDR2 are LGHNA and YSLEER. This CDR3 spans 17 amino acids. The germline V and J ends were trimmed by 3 bases and 4 bases, with 21 bases remaining between them. CDR3 bases: TGCGCCAGCAGCCACGAGTTTAGGGCAATCTCGACCTATGGCTACACCTTC. This translates into CASSHEFRAISTYGYTF.

This clonotype was seen many times. The chain joins TRBV9 to TRBJ2-3; a weak D match, TRBD2 (6 bases). V was pared by 5 bases and J by 0 bases, with 10 bases between. The CDR3 consists of 14 residues. Germline CDR1 reads SGDLS; CDR2 reads YYNGEE. The CDR3 region is CASSGTSSTDTQYF. DNA for the CDR3: TGTGCCAGCAGTGGGACTTCCAGCACAGATACGCAGTATTTT.

The chain uses TRBV7-9 and TRBJ1-6; D is unresolved. Germline V CDR1 and CDR2: SEHNR, FQNEAQ (reference sequence). Trimming removed 4 bases at V and 2 bases at J, with 9 bases between. CDR3 length: 15 amino acids. The DNA for the CDR3 is TGTGCCAGCAGCTCCGGACCGACCTATAATTCACCCCTCCACTTT. This sequence encodes CASSSGPTYNSPLHF.

This clonotype came up many times. The chain carries TRBV25-1 and TRBJ1-2, with a weak D call TRBD1 (5 bases). Trimming stripped 3 bases from V and 6 bases from J, with 8 bases between. Per germline, CDR1 MGHDK and CDR2 SYGVNS. This CDR3 has 12 amino acids. The CDR3 reads CASSDRVHGYTF. The CDR3 nucleotides are TGTGCCAGCAGTGACAGGGTGCATGGCTACACCTTC.

The gene calls are TRBV25-1 and TRBJ2-7; 7 bases are a match to TRBD2. Germline values: CDR1 MGHDK, CDR2 SYGVNS. CDR3 length equals 14 residues. The V and J ends lost 1 base and 4 bases, in that order; junction bases with no gene match: 4. The CDR3 sequence: CASSEWGGEYEQYF. Written as DNA, the CDR3 is TGTGCCAGCAGTGAATGGGGGGGGGAGTACGAGCAGTACTTC.

This clonotype was counted a few times. This chain connects TRBV5-1 to TRBJ1-2; TRBD1 agrees at 8 bases. Per germline, CDR1 SGHRS and CDR2 YFSETQ. V trimming: 3 bases; J trimming: 7 bases; junction bases outside the gene matches: 8. CDR3 length equals 14 residues. The CDR3 DNA reads TGCGCCAGCAGCTCGGACAGGGATAATCGTGGCTACACCTTC. This translates into CASSSDRDNRGYTF.

This clonotype was detected only a few times. V usage is TRBV6-5 and J usage is TRBJ2-6; D is unclear. Germline CDR1 and CDR2: MNHEY and SVGAGI. CDR3 length: 15 residues. V was cut by 0 bases and J by 4 bases, with 7 bases left in between. In DNA, the CDR3 is TGTGCCAGCAGTTACTCTGTCGAGGGGGCCAACGTCCTGACTTTC. This gives the protein CASSYSVEGANVLTF.

The chain employs TRBV20-1 and TRBJ2-1; TRBD1 is a possible D gene (5 bases). CDR1 is DFQATT and CDR2 is SNEGSKA in the germline V gene (reference sequence). V was cut by 6 bases and J by 6 bases, with 9 bases left in between. This CDR3 comprises 11 residues. CDR3 coding DNA: TGCAGTGCAACCGACAGCAATGAGCAGTTCTTC. Protein product: CSATDSNEQFF.